These T cell receptor beta chains were read from a single sample in a study of vaccination and CD4 T cells after COVID-19. TCRdb ran MiXCR on the PCR reads and lists one entry per CDR3 protein. The repertoire has roughly 15,000 distinct CDR3 sequences, about 65% of them found once; the top ten carry approximately 7%. Their antigens remain unidentified. Source material: CD4+ T cells from blood, cultured in vitro. Receptors were obtained from a human donor who had recovered from COVID-19. CDR3s include the opening cysteine and the closing phenylalanine or tryptophan. The D gene is left open where the match is weak. Size is stated for part of the rows, as once, few or many counts, or as a class when the clone is expanded.

TRBJ1-5 | - | - | TRBV20-1 | TGCAGTGCCTCTACAGGGCCCATCAATCAGCCCCAGCATTTT | CSASTGPINQPQHF
TRBJ1-2 | - | medium-sized | TRBV2 | TGTGCCAGCAGTGGGCAGATCTATGGCTACACCTTC | CASSGQIYGYTF
TRBJ1-2 | - | few | TRBV20-1 | TGCAGTGCTAGCGGCTATGGTGGCTACACCTTC | CSASGYGGYTF
TRBJ1-1 | - | once | TRBV21-1 | TGTGCCAGCAGCAATGGGGAGTTGAGGAACACTGAAGCTTTCTTT | CASSNGELRNTEAFF
TRBJ1-1 | - | - | TRBV11-2 | TGTGCCAGCAGCAAGGACAGTGGGATCACTGAAGCTTTCTTT | CASSKDSGITEAFF
TRBJ2-7 | TRBD2 | - | TRBV5-4 | TGTGCCACGATGGCGGGAGGAACCTACGAGCAGTACTTC | CATMAGGTYEQYF
TRBJ1-1 | - | few | TRBV11-3 | TGTGCCAGCAGCGAAGCGGGGGCCCTGAACACTGAAGCTTTCTTT | CASSEAGALNTEAFF
TRBJ2-2 | - | - | TRBV27 | TGTGCCAGCAAACGAAAGGAGAGCACCGGGGAGCTGTTTTTT | CASKRKESTGELFF
TRBJ1-1 | - | - | TRBV12-3/TRBV12-4 | TGTGCCAGCAGTTTAGTAATGAACACTGAAGCTTTCTTT | CASSLVMNTEAFF
TRBJ2-2 | TRBD2 | few | TRBV11-3 | TGTGCCAGCAGCCCGGGAGGAGGGACCGGGGAGCTGTTTTTT | CASSPGGGTGELFF
TRBJ2-2 | - | - | TRBV7-2 | TGTGCCAGCAGCCCTTTGGGCGCCGACACCGGGGAGCTGTTTTTT | CASSPLGADTGELFF
TRBJ1-2 | - | - | TRBV6-1 | TGTGCCAGCAGTGAAGGAGGACAGCCTAACTATGGCTACACCTTC | CASSEGGQPNYGYTF
TRBJ1-5 | - | - | TRBV27 | TGTGCCAGCAGTTTAAGCCAGCTTTACAATCAGCCCCAGCATTTT | CASSLSQLYNQPQHF
TRBJ1-1 | - | - | TRBV4-1 | TGCGCCAGCAGCCTGACAGAAGGTGAAGCTTTCTTT | CASSLTEGEAFF
TRBJ2-7 | - | few | TRBV6-1 | TGTGCCAGCAGTGAAGTCCACTACGAGCAGTACTTC | CASSEVHYEQYF
TRBJ2-3 | TRBD1 | - | TRBV19 | TGTGCCACCTCCGGGACAGGGGCAGATACGCAGTATTTT | CATSGTGADTQYF
TRBJ2-3 | TRBD2 | - | TRBV20-1 | TGCAGTGCTAGGGCTATGAGGGCTAGCGGGGACACAGATACGCAGTATTTT | CSARAMRASGDTDTQYF
TRBJ2-3 | TRBD2 | - | TRBV4-2 | TGTGCCAGCAGCCAGACTAGCGGGGGGACAGATACGCAGTATTTT | CASSQTSGGTDTQYF
TRBJ1-6 | - | - | TRBV18 | TGTGCCAGCTCTCAGGGGCGGGATAATTCACCCCTCCACTTT | CASSQGRDNSPLHF
TRBJ1-5 | TRBD1 | few | TRBV20-1 | TGCAGTGCTAGCGGAGGGACAGGGCCCCAGCCCCAGCATTTT | CSASGGTGPQPQHF
TRBJ2-1 | - | few | TRBV20-1 | TGCAGTGCCACGACGGGGCAGTCCTCCTACAATGAGCAGTTCTTC | CSATTGQSSYNEQFF
TRBJ1-5 | TRBD1 | few | TRBV7-9 | TGTGCCAGCAGCGACGGACAGGTGGAACATGGGCCCCAGCATTTT | CASSDGQVEHGPQHF
TRBJ2-7 | - | - | TRBV11-3 | TGTGCCAGCAGCTCAGGAGGACAGTCCTACGAGCAGTACTTC | CASSSGGQSYEQYF
TRBJ1-1 | TRBD1 | - | TRBV5-1 | TGCGCCAGCAGCTTGTCAGGGGGGAACACTGAAGCTTTCTTT | CASSLSGGNTEAFF
TRBJ1-5 | - | - | TRBV2 | TGTGCCAGCAGCGGGGGGCGTGATCAGCCCCAGCATTTT | CASSGGRDQPQHF
TRBJ1-2 | - | - | TRBV5-1 | TGCGCCAGCAGCTTGAGTGACAGCCTTAACTATGGCTACACCTTC | CASSLSDSLNYGYTF
TRBJ1-1 | - | - | TRBV6-1 | TGTGCCAGCACCTTACATACTGCCGACACTGAAGCTTTCTTT | CASTLHTADTEAFF
TRBJ1-4 | - | - | TRBV2 | TGTGCCAGCAAGAAGATAGTGCAGTTCAATGAAAAACTGTTTTTT | CASKKIVQFNEKLFF
TRBJ1-5 | - | - | TRBV6-2/TRBV6-3 | TGTGCCAGCAGTCCCGACGGGTATCAGCCCCAGCATTTT | CASSPDGYQPQHF
TRBJ2-5 | TRBD1 | - | TRBV14 | TGTGCCAGCAGCCGGGACAGGGTGGAAGAGACCCAGTACTTC | CASSRDRVEETQYF
TRBJ2-3 | - | few | TRBV11-2 | TGTGCCAGCAGCCCCCTGTTAGGGGGATTAGCGGATACGCAGTATTTT | CASSPLLGGLADTQYF
TRBJ1-1 | TRBD1 | - | TRBV12-3/TRBV12-4 | TGTGCCAGCAGCCAGACAGGGCTCACCACTGAAGCTTTCTTT | CASSQTGLTTEAFF
TRBJ1-5 | TRBD1 | few | TRBV7-8 | TGTGCCAGCAGCTTAGGGACAGGAGTCAATCAGCCCCAGCATTTT | CASSLGTGVNQPQHF
TRBJ2-3 | - | - | TRBV5-1 | TGCGCCAGCAGCTCACAGGGGACTGCTGGAGCCCCAGATACGCAGTATTTT | CASSSQGTAGAPDTQYF
TRBJ1-2 | - | - | TRBV24-1 | TGTGCCACCAGTGATCTGCGGTCCATAGATAATGGCTACACCTTC | CATSDLRSIDNGYTF
TRBJ2-5 | - | - | TRBV11-3 | TGTGCCAGCAGCTTAGTAGCCGGGGAGACCCAGTACTTC | CASSLVAGETQYF
TRBJ1-4 | - | once | TRBV25-1 | TGTGCCAGCACTCCCGCCAGGGCTACAACTAATGAAAAACTGTTTTTT | CASTPARATTNEKLFF
TRBJ1-5 | - | once | TRBV27 | TGTGCCAGCAGTTCTTCCAATAGCCGAGGGCAGCCCCAGCATTTT | CASSSSNSRGQPQHF
TRBJ1-2 | - | - | TRBV11-2 | TGTGCCAGCAGCTCCGACCGGGGTCCAGGCTACACCTTC | CASSSDRGPGYTF
TRBJ1-5 | TRBD1 | once | TRBV24-1 | TGTGCCACCAGCGATGACAGGGTTGATCAGCCCCAGCATTTT | CATSDDRVDQPQHF
TRBJ2-3 | - | - | TRBV28 | TGTGCCAGCAAGAGCACAGATACGCAGTATTTT | CASKSTDTQYF
TRBJ1-2 | - | few | TRBV20-1 | TGCAGTGCACAGGACTATGGCTACACCTTC | CSAQDYGYTF
TRBJ1-1 | TRBD1 | - | TRBV2 | TGTGCCAGCAGCGGGACAGGGTTGGGGACTGAAGCTTTCTTT | CASSGTGLGTEAFF
TRBJ2-7 | - | - | TRBV12-3/TRBV12-4 | TGTGCCAGCAGTTTCGGGGTCGGGCATACCTACGAGCAGTACTTC | CASSFGVGHTYEQYF
TRBJ1-5 | TRBD1 | - | TRBV20-1 | TGCAGTGTAGGGCCAGACAGGGTGGAAGATAGCAATCAGCCCCAGCATTTT | CSVGPDRVEDSNQPQHF
TRBJ1-5 | - | few | TRBV20-1 | TGCAGTGCTAGCGCTTATAGCAATCAGCCCCAGCATTTT | CSASAYSNQPQHF